Listed here are 20 T cell receptor beta chains from one sample, sequenced in a study of shared clonotypes between healthy human individuals. Profiling relied on immunoSEQ multiplex PCR, and the TCRdb table lists in-frame clones only, not all of them. The profile shows about 2.2 million clones, about 92% of them singletons. Naivety among CD8 cells was defined by CD45RO negativity and positive CCR7 selection, thereby excluding terminally differentiated effector memory CD45RA+ cells. The sample comprised naive CD8+ T cells from PBMCs. The receptors come from a man aged 18 to 30 in good health. Some clones in this sample may be carry-over from other donors' samples.

The rearrangement joins TRBV7-2 to TRBJ2-7; D possibly uses TRBD1 or TRBD2 (5 bases each). This CDR3 has 14 amino acids. Germline-derived CDR1 and CDR2 are SGHTA and FQGNSA. Trimming removed 2 bases at V and 6 bases at J, with 14 bases between. This CDR3 is CASSLSRGLSEQYF. CDR3 coding DNA: TGTGCCAGCAGCTTATCACGGGGCCTCTCCGAGCAGTACTTC.

For this clone: Within the sample, other DNA sequences also encode this same CDR3. The V and J genes are TRBV27 and TRBJ1-2; D is perhaps TRBD1 (5 bases). V was pared by 8 bases and J by 2 bases, with 6 bases between. The germline V gene encodes CDR1 MNHEY and CDR2 SMNVEV (reference sequence). This CDR3 comprises 11 residues. CDR3 sequence (DNA): TGTGCCAGCCGGGGCAACTATGGCTACACCTTC. This translates into CASRGNYGYTF.

This clone was seen just once. The J gene is TRBJ2-7, the V gene TRBV14; either TRBD1 or TRBD2 may supply D (5 bases each). Trimming pared 4 bases from V and 3 bases from J, leaving 13 bases between. The germline V gene has CDR1 SGHDN and CDR2 FVKESK. The CDR3 has 14 residues. CDR3 residues: CASSRWDGFYEQYF. The CDR3 coding sequence is TGTGCCAGCAGCCGCTGGGACGGTTTCTACGAGCAGTACTTC.

The V gene is TRBV28, the J gene TRBJ2-7, with D possibly matching TRBD2 (5 bases). The V gene lost 3 bases and the J gene lost 0 bases, with 12 bases spanning the gap. Germline V lookup: CDR1 MDHEN, CDR2 SYDVKM. The CDR3 runs 15 residues. CDR3 region: CASSFPGTSSYEQYF. The CDR3 bases are TGTGCCAGCAGTTTTCCGGGAACCTCCTCCTACGAGCAGTACTTC.

Turning to this clone: The sample carries other DNA sequences with the same CDR3. CDR3 sequence reads: CASSRGLAGTYNEQFF. DNA of the CDR3: TGTGCCAGCAGCCGCGGACTAGCGGGAACATACAATGAGCAGTTCTTC. The chain uses TRBV7-9 and TRBJ2-1; TRBD2 aligns across 12 bases. Germline V gene sequence: CDR1 SEHNR, CDR2 FQNEAQ (reference sequence). This CDR3 has 16 residues. J lost 4 bases, V lost 5 bases, and 6 bases had no gene match.

The chain recombines TRBV11-2 with TRBJ1-1; D not resolved. The CDR3 sequence is 14 residues long. Germline assignment: CDR1 SGHAT and CDR2 FQNNGV. V shed 0 bases and J shed 1 base, with 6 bases lying between them. The CDR3 loop is CASSLESRNTEAFF. The CDR3 coding sequence is TGTGCCAGCAGCTTAGAATCCAGGAACACTGAAGCTTTCTTT. Together with reference TRBV11-2 and TRBJ1-1, the CDR3 gives the full variable domain: EAGVAQSPRYKIIEKRQSVAFWCNPISGHATLYWYQQILGQGPKLLIQFQNNGVVDDSQLPKDRFSAERLKGVDSTLKIQPAKLEDSAVYLCASSLESRNTEAFFGQGTRLTVV.

V and J are TRBV19 and TRBJ2-7; 7 nucleotides align to TRBD1. The CDR3 extends over 15 amino acids. Germline V CDR1 and CDR2: LNHDA, SQIVND (reference sequence). The junction had 6 bases not matched to a gene; V was cut back by 3 bases and J by 1 base. This CDR3 is CASSILTGQSYEQYF. The CDR3 DNA follows: TGTGCCAGTAGTATCCTGACAGGGCAGTCCTACGAGCAGTACTTC. Filled out from reference TRBV19 and TRBJ2-7, the complete variable domain reads DGGITQSPKYLFRKEGQNVTLSCEQNLNHDAMYWYRQDPGQGLRLIYYSQIVNDFQKGDIAEGYSVSREKKESFPLTVTSAQKNPTAFYLCASSILTGQSYEQYFGPGTRLTVT.

The chain employs TRBV27 and TRBJ2-1; D might be TRBD1 (6 bases). V lost 4 bases and J 10 bases, leaving 14 bases between the germline ends. Germline-derived CDR1 and CDR2 are MNHEY and SMNVEV (reference sequence). The CDR3 length is 13 residues. The CDR3: CASSSGRGREQFF. The CDR3 region has the DNA TGTGCCAGCAGTTCCGGCAGGGGAAGGGAGCAGTTCTTC.

The gene calls are TRBV29-1 and TRBJ2-7, with 9 positions matching TRBD1. The trim removed 3 bases at V and 3 bases at J, leaving 6 bases unmatched. CDR1 SQVTM and CDR2 ANQGSEA come from the germline V gene. There are 14 residues in the CDR3. CDR3: CSVESGTGNYEQYF. CDR3 bases: TGCAGCGTTGAGTCCGGGACAGGGAACTACGAGCAGTACTTC.

J is TRBJ2-6 and V is TRBV13; the match to TRBD1 covers 7 bases. Trimming cost V 4 bases and J 1 base; bases outside gene matches: 16. Germline V CDR1 and CDR2: PRHDT, FYEKMQ (reference sequence). The CDR3 has 20 residues. The CDR3 nucleotides are TGTGCCAGCAGCTCCTCGGGACAGCCATCAAACCCTTCTGGGGCCAACGTCCTGACTTTC. Encoded protein: CASSSSGQPSNPSGANVLTF.

This sequence joins TRBV5-8 and TRBJ2-2; 9 nucleotides match TRBD2. V lost 2 bases to trimming and J lost 4 bases; unmatched junction nucleotides: 9. This CDR3 has 17 residues. In germline, CDR1 is SGHTS, CDR2 YDEGEE. CDR3 amino acids: CASSFLGGRDLTGELFF. The CDR3 coding sequence is TGTGCCAGCAGCTTTTTAGGCGGGAGGGACCTCACCGGGGAGCTGTTTTTT.

The rearrangement uses TRBV5-8 and TRBJ2-7, with 12 bases fitting TRBD2. This CDR3 has 15 amino acids. Germline V gene sequence: CDR1 SGHTS, CDR2 YDEGEE. The ends lost 2 bases at V and 7 bases at J; junction bases unmatched: 7. CDR3 region: CASSFGLAGGEEQYF. CDR3 DNA: TGTGCCAGCAGCTTTGGCCTAGCGGGAGGGGAAGAGCAGTACTTC.

The genes are TRBV27 and TRBJ2-2; D unresolved. V was cut by 7 bases and J by 5 bases, with 11 bases left in between. In germline, CDR1 is MNHEY, CDR2 SMNVEV (reference sequence). The CDR3 is 13 amino acids. The CDR3 sequence is CASMERSTGELFF. The CDR3 DNA is TGTGCCAGCATGGAGCGATCGACCGGGGAGCTGTTTTTT.

The chain recombines TRBV27 with TRBJ1-2; 10 positions agree with TRBD1. This CDR3 comprises 16 residues. Germline V gives CDR1 MNHEY, CDR2 SMNVEV (reference sequence). The V segment lost 6 bases and the J segment 4 bases; nucleotides outside the gene matches: 11. The CDR3 loop reads CASRPLTGGVSYGYTF. CDR3 DNA: TGTGCCAGCAGACCCCTGACAGGGGGCGTTTCCTATGGCTACACCTTC.

CDR3 region: CASSTRLAGDPYEQYF. The CDR3 region has the DNA TGTGCCAGCAGCACCAGACTAGCGGGTGACCCCTACGAGCAGTACTTC. V usage is TRBV7-2 and J usage is TRBJ2-7, with 10 bases matching TRBD2. Losses at the gene ends were 5 bases for V and 2 bases for J; bases not matched to a gene: 9. The germline CDR1 and CDR2 sequences are SGHTA and FQGNSA. The CDR3 is made up of 16 amino acids.

The gene calls are TRBV5-1 and TRBJ2-7; 7 positions match TRBD2. V was clipped by 2 bases and J by 4 bases; unmatched bases: 15. Germline loops: CDR1 SGHRS, CDR2 YFSETQ. The CDR3 has 17 amino acids. The CDR3 DNA sequence: TGCGCCAGCAGCTTAAATGTGGGCGGGAGAGGAACGTACGAGCAGTACTTC. Its translation is CASSLNVGGRGTYEQYF.

This chain joins TRBV5-1 and TRBJ2-7; tentative D call: TRBD2 (6 bases). Trimming removed 2 bases from V and 2 bases from J, with 14 bases in between. The CDR3 is made up of 15 amino acids. The germline V gene encodes CDR1 SGHRS and CDR2 YFSETQ. CDR3 amino acids: CASSFLEGTTYEQYF. The CDR3 DNA sequence: TGCGCCAGCAGCTTTTTGGAGGGAACAACCTACGAGCAGTACTTC.

V and J are TRBV28 and TRBJ2-7, with D possibly TRBD1 on 5 matching bases. Germline V CDR1 and CDR2: MDHEN, SYDVKM. The length of the CDR3 is 20 residues. Trimming took off 8 bases at V and 0 bases at J, with 32 bases between the two ends. The CDR3 reads CASHHPPDTETRAYSYEQYF. In DNA form, the CDR3 reads TGTGCCAGCCATCACCCTCCGGACACCGAAACCCGGGCGTACTCCTACGAGCAGTACTTC.

CDR3 region: CAISESLGGDFYEQYF. CDR3 bases: TGTGCCATCAGTGAGTCGTTGGGGGGGGACTTCTACGAGCAGTACTTC. The chain joins TRBV10-3 to TRBJ2-7; 7 bases line up with TRBD2. The ends lost 0 bases at V and 3 bases at J; junction bases unmatched: 8. The CDR3 sequence is 16 residues long. Germline V gene sequence: CDR1 ENHRY, CDR2 SYGVKD.

This rearrangement joins TRBV6-1 to TRBJ2-6; no firm D call. V lost 1 base, J lost 0 bases, and 7 bases lay in between. The length of the CDR3 is 16 residues. The germline CDR1 and CDR2 sequences are MNHNS and SASEGT. As DNA, the CDR3 is TGTGCCAGCAGTGAAGAGACATACTCTGGGGCCAACGTCCTGACTTTC. Translating gives CASSEETYSGANVLTF.